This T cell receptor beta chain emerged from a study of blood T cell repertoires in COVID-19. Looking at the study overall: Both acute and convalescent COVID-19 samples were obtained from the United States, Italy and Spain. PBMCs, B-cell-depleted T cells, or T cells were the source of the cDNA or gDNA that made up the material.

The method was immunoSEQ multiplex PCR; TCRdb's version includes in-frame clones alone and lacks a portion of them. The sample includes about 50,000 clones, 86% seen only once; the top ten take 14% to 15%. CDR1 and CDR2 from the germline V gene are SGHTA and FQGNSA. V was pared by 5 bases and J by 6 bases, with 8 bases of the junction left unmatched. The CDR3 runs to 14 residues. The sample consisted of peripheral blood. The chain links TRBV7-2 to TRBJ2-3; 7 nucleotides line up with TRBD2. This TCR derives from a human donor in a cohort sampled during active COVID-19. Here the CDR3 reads CASSLTGGQDTQYF. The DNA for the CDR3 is TGTGCCAGCAGCCTGACGGGGGGTCAGGATACGCAGTATTTT.